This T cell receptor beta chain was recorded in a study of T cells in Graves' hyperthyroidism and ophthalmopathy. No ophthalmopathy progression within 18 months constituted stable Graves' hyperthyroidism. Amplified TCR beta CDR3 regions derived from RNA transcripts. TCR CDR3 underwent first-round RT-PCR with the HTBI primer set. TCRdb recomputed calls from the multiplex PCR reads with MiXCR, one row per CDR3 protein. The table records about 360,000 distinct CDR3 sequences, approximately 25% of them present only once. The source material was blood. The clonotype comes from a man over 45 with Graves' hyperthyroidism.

The CDR3 sequence: CASSLAAGAGEQYF. CDR3 bases: TGTGCCAGCAGCTTAGCGGCGGGAGCGGGAGAGCAGTACTTC. This sequence joins TRBV7-2 and TRBJ2-7; TRBD2 agrees at 7 bases. J lost 7 bases, V lost 0 bases, and 6 bases had no gene match. Germline CDR1 reads SGHTA; CDR2 reads FQGNSA. The length of the CDR3 is 14 residues.